This T cell receptor beta chain was observed in a study of shared clonotypes between healthy human individuals. As for the study in general: Contributing individuals were two females and three males aged 18 to 49.

Study conclusions and caveats: What naive subsets generally showed was a larger estimated richness than memory subsets showed.

Authors' analysis steps: Filtering differed for immunoSEQ, which gave only junction sequences without quality scores. Generated by immunoSEQ multiplex PCR, the TCRdb table keeps only in-frame clones and is missing some. V and J calls plus clone size are reproduced from that table; the DNA served to infer D and trimming. The sample holds a few million clones; around nine tenths are singletons and the top ten take about 0.13%. This clone has only a few counts. No antigen is known for it. At the DNA level, this CDR3 is encoded by other sequences in the same sample as well. The ends were cut back, 6 bases at V and 0 bases at J, with 3 bases in the middle. In germline, CDR1 is MNHNY, CDR2 SVGAGI (reference sequence). The CDR3 contains 12 residues.

The TCR comes from a young man in good health. The chain joins TRBV6-6 to TRBJ1-3; D unclear. The sample was naive CD4+ T cells sorted from blood. Subset meaning: CD45RA+ positively selected. As DNA, the CDR3 is TGTGCCAGCAGGAGCTCTGGAAACACCATATATTTT. Translating it yields CASRSSGNTIYF.